This is a list of T cell receptor beta chains from one sample in a study of T cells expressing NK-cell markers. With the 5' RACE reads reprocessed, TCRdb shows one record per CDR3 protein and no DNA. This table holds 200,000 to 300,000 distinct CDR3 sequences. The material sequenced was blood T cells: a sorted CD56 or NKG2C T cell subset, CD4+ or CD8+ T cells, or bulk PBMC T cells (not recorded which). These receptor sequences come from a woman aged 18-69 years in good health. Both conserved end residues are part of each CDR3. The order of the fields is V gene, J gene, CDR3 protein.

TRBV20-1	TRBJ2-3	CSAPSGKGTDTQYF
TRBV6-1	TRBJ1-2	CASPGQGSVHYGYTF
TRBV7-9	TRBJ2-7	CASSMTGGSYEQYF
TRBV12-3/TRBV12-4	TRBJ2-4	CASSLTSPKGNIQYF
TRBV20-1	TRBJ2-3	CSGTSGPTDTQYF
TRBV6-1	TRBJ1-1	CASRNREGNTEAFF
TRBV10-3	TRBJ2-5	CAISKDPGGETQYF
TRBV15	TRBJ1-1	CATSRGSGSGDTEAFF
TRBV28	TRBJ1-3	CASSLRRSSGNTIYF
TRBV4-1	TRBJ2-1	CASSQDSTSGRISPYNEQFF
TRBV29-1	TRBJ1-1	CSYRGGLANTEAFF
TRBV12-3/TRBV12-4	TRBJ2-7	CASSPRDRVFGEQYF
TRBV7-2	TRBJ2-3	CASSLRSIAGSTDTQYF
TRBV7-3	TRBJ2-1	CASSLMTSGYNEQFF
TRBV12-3/TRBV12-4	TRBJ1-2	CASSPAGQGTGGYTF
TRBV11-2	TRBJ1-2	CASSPLNYGYTF
TRBV28	TRBJ2-7	CASSLYQSNEQYF
TRBV7-9	TRBJ2-3	CASSLVTGSQDTQYF
TRBV11-2	TRBJ2-5	CASSFNSRETQYF
TRBV20-1	TRBJ2-3	CSLRWSTDTQYF
TRBV9	TRBJ2-1	CASGSQLNSLYNEQFF
TRBV28	TRBJ2-5	CASSLMSETQYF
TRBV6-2/TRBV6-3	TRBJ1-4	CASSSSAGTGLRFF
TRBV5-1	TRBJ2-3	CASSSEADTQYF
TRBV7-2	TRBJ2-5	CASSLNRGETQYF
TRBV15	TRBJ2-2	CATSRGGSLSGELFF
TRBV7-7	TRBJ2-7	CASSLTRRDFSYEQYF
TRBV18	TRBJ2-2	CASSMDGMNTGELFF
TRBV24-1	TRBJ2-5	CATSDPTETQYF
TRBV29-1	TRBJ2-5	CSVESRGRETQYF
TRBV7-3	TRBJ2-5	CASSFSSAKETQYF